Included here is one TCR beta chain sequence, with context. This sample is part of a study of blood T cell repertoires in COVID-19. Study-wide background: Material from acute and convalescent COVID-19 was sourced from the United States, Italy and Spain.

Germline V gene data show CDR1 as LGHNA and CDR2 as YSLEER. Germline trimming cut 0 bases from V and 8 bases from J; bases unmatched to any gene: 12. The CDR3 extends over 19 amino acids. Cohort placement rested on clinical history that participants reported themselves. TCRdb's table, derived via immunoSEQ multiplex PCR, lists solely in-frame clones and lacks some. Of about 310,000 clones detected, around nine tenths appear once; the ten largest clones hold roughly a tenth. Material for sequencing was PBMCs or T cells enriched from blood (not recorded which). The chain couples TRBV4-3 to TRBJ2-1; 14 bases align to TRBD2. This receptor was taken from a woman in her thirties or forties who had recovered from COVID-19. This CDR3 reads CASSQDSAFGTSGGYEQFF. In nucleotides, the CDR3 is TGCGCCAGCAGCCAAGATTCAGCTTTTGGGACTAGCGGGGGTTATGAGCAGTTCTTC.